These 13 T cell receptor beta chains share one sample of origin, sequenced in a study of blood T cell repertoires in COVID-19. This table comes from immunoSEQ multiplex PCR, and its TCRdb copy is limited to in-frame clones, with some not included. The table has over 120,000 clones, roughly 84% seen once; the top ten hold roughly 4.8%. The source material was peripheral blood. These receptor sequences come from a human donor in a cohort sampled during active COVID-19.

This chain uses TRBV9 with TRBJ2-1, with 7 bases lining up with TRBD2. Trimming removed 2 bases from V and 2 bases from J; junction bases left unmatched: 4. Germline V CDR1 and CDR2: SGDLS, YYNGEE. CDR3 length: 15 residues. For the CDR3, the DNA is TGTGCCAGCAGCGTTCTCGGGGGGACCTACAATGAGCAGTTCTTC. Translated: CASSVLGGTYNEQFF.

The chain is built from TRBV4-2 and TRBJ1-1; D is ambiguous. There are 14 residues in the CDR3. Trimming shortened V by 7 bases and J by 4 bases, and 16 bases separated the two germline ends. Germline CDR1 LGHNA, CDR2 YNFKEQ. For the CDR3, the DNA is TGTGCCAGCACCCCGGGTTTCCCCGGCACTGAAGCTTTCTTT. Translation gives CASTPGFPGTEAFF.

The rearrangement uses TRBV19 and TRBJ2-3; 8 bases map to TRBD1. Looked up from germline, CDR1 is LNHDA and CDR2 is SQIVND (reference sequence). Trimming removed 0 bases from V and 0 bases from J; junction bases left unmatched: 2. The CDR3 extends over 16 amino acids. The CDR3 sequence: CASSIDRQGSTDTQYF. CDR3 nucleotide sequence: TGTGCCAGTAGTATAGATCGACAGGGGAGCACAGATACGCAGTATTTT.

The gene calls are TRBV2 and TRBJ1-2, with 7 bases identical to TRBD1. The ends lost 5 bases at V and 7 bases at J; junction bases unmatched: 4. The germline V gene encodes CDR1 SNHLY and CDR2 FYNNEI. The CDR3 consists of 12 residues. The CDR3 DNA is TGTGCCAGCAGTCCCGGGACAGTTGGCTACACCTTC. It yields the protein CASSPGTVGYTF. Drawing the rest from reference TRBV2 and TRBJ1-2, the complete variable domain is EPEVTQTPSHQVTQMGQEVILRCVPISNHLYFYWYRQILGQKVEFLVSFYNNEISEKSEIFDDQFSVERPDGSNFTLKIRSTKLEDSAMYFCASSPGTVGYTFGSGTRLTVV.

This sequence joins TRBV6-5 and TRBJ1-6; 9 positions agree with TRBD1. The CDR3 is 15 residues long. V gave up 6 bases and J gave up 7 bases; unmatched junction bases: 7. Germline CDR1 is MNHEY and CDR2 is SVGAGI. The CDR3 is CASSQDRGNNSPLHF. In DNA form, the CDR3 reads TGTGCCAGCAGCCAGGACAGGGGAAACAATTCACCCCTCCACTTT.

This clone was found once. The rearrangement links TRBV18 to TRBJ2-3, with TRBD2 matching over 10 bases. CDR1 KGHSH and CDR2 LQKENI come from the germline V gene. V was clipped by 0 bases and J by 10 bases; unmatched bases: 10. The length of the CDR3 is 16 residues. CDR3 residues: CASSPPKDSGRLAQYF. CDR3 in DNA: TGTGCCAGCTCACCACCGAAAGATAGCGGGAGGTTGGCGCAGTATTTT.

A single count supports this clone. The V call is TRBV4-2, the J call TRBJ2-2; 16 nucleotides align to TRBD2. In germline, CDR1 is LGHNA, CDR2 YNFKEQ. This CDR3 contains 20 residues. Trimming removed 3 bases from V and 7 bases from J; junction bases left unmatched: 14. CDR3 sequence (DNA): TGTGCCAGCAGCCATCCCAACCCTGGGACTAGCGGGAGGGTCGGCGGGGAGCTGTTTTTT. It translates to CASSHPNPGTSGRVGGELFF.

This clone has ten or more counts. The chain couples TRBV2 to TRBJ2-7; 9 bases fit TRBD1. V was pared by 2 bases and J by 3 bases, with 8 bases of the junction left unmatched. Looked up from germline, CDR1 is SNHLY and CDR2 is FYNNEI. This CDR3 region has 16 residues. The CDR3 nucleotides read TGTGCCAGCAGTGAAATCCCACAGGGGGCTATCTACGAGCAGTACTTC. As protein: CASSEIPQGAIYEQYF.

J is TRBJ1-6 and V is TRBV4-1, with D maybe TRBD1 (6 bases). Germline V gene data show CDR1 as MGHRA and CDR2 as YSYEKL. Trimming pared 3 bases from V and 5 bases from J, leaving 20 bases between. This CDR3 region has 18 residues. CDR3 bases: TGCGCCAGCAGCCACCTCGCGATAGGGGGAATGGATAATTCACCCCTCCACTTT. Amino acids: CASSHLAIGGMDNSPLHF.

This chain joins TRBV28 and TRBJ2-6; 12 bases map to TRBD2. This CDR3 is 17 amino acids long. CDR1 MDHEN and CDR2 SYDVKM come from the germline V gene. V lost 7 bases to trimming and J lost 0 bases; unmatched junction nucleotides: 4. The CDR3 nucleotides read TGTGCCAGCACCCCTAGCGGGAGGGCCTCTGGGGCCAACGTCCTGACTTTC. Amino acids: CASTPSGRASGANVLTF.

This clone has only one observation. The chain's CDR3 is CASSYDTQSGGGYTF. As DNA, the CDR3 is TGTGCCAGCAGTTACGATACCCAGAGTGGGGGGGGCTACACCTTC. This chain joins TRBV6-6 and TRBJ1-2, with D perhaps TRBD1 (5 bases). The length of the CDR3 is 15 residues. The V end lost 2 bases, the J end lost 8 bases, and 18 bases lay between the germline ends. CDR1 and CDR2 from the germline V gene are MNHNY and SVGAGI (reference sequence).

The chain's CDR3 is CASTSGTTGELFF. CDR3 sequence (DNA): TGTGCCAGCACCAGCGGAACCACCGGGGAGCTGTTTTTT. The chain is built from TRBV27 and TRBJ2-2; weak D call: TRBD2 (5 bases). Trimming stripped 7 bases from V and 4 bases from J, with 10 bases between. Germline V gene lookup returns CDR1 MNHEY and CDR2 SMNVEV (reference sequence). CDR3 size: 13 residues.

The genes are TRBV5-6 and TRBJ2-5; no firm D call. This CDR3 is 12 amino acids long. The germline gives CDR1 SGHDT, CDR2 YYEEEE. Trimming took off 2 bases at V and 5 bases at J, with 7 bases between the two ends. The CDR3, as DNA: TGTGCCAGCAGCTTCGGAGCGGAGACCCAGTACTTC. This sequence encodes CASSFGAETQYF.